The clone carrying this TCR beta chain was detected once. Original analysis: Reference gene primer amplification gave estimated nucleated cell counts. Assay: immunoSEQ multiplex PCR; the TCRdb copy retains only in-frame clones and omits some. V, J and clone size derive from that table, while D and trimming were established from the DNA sequence. Counted here are some 150,000 clones, around 80% occurring once; the ten biggest clones make up around a tenth. This entry belongs to a study of blood T cell repertoires in COVID-19. The overall study: Material from acute and convalescent COVID-19 was sourced from the United States, Italy and Spain. The cDNA or gDNA used as material had been derived from T cells, B-cell-depleted T cells, or PBMCs.

CDR3 length: 15 amino acids. The junction had 5 bases not matched to a gene; V was cut back by 4 bases and J by 2 bases. Germline-derived CDR1 and CDR2 are MNHEY and SVGEGT. The sample consisted of peripheral blood. V gene TRBV6-2 or TRBV6-3 combines with J gene TRBJ2-5; 9 bases agree with TRBD1. The TCR originated in a woman aged 50 to 60 with acute or convalescent COVID-19. The CDR3 protein is CASSSDRGGQETQYF. In nucleotides, the CDR3 is TGTGCCAGCAGTTCGGACAGGGGTGGGCAAGAGACCCAGTACTTC.